One sample yielded the 14 T cell receptor beta chains listed below, sequenced in a study of blood T cell repertoires in COVID-19. The repertoire was sequenced with immunoSEQ multiplex PCR; TCRdb's copy has only in-frame clones and lacks some. The profile shows about 440,000 clones, about 87% of them singletons. Material: peripheral blood. All receptors derive from a woman aged 45 to 65 with COVID-19, enrolled during active disease.

The J gene is TRBJ1-1, the V gene TRBV29-1; weak D call: TRBD1 (6 bases). V was pared by 4 bases and J by 0 bases, with 9 bases between. CDR3 length: 13 residues. Germline V CDR1 and CDR2: SQVTM, ANQGSEA. The CDR3 region has the DNA TGCAGCGTTGTAGGGGACATGAACACTGAAGCTTTCTTT. It is translated as CSVVGDMNTEAFF.

The chain uses TRBV3-1 (or the pseudogene TRBV3-2) and TRBJ1-1; possible D gene TRBD1, 6 bases. The CDR3 spans 16 residues. V lost 4 bases, J lost 0 bases, and 15 bases lay in between. Germline lookup yields CDR1 LGHDT and CDR2 YNNKEL (reference sequence). CDR3 region: CASSPGGYPMNTEAFF. In nucleotides, the CDR3 is TGTGCCAGCAGCCCTGGGGGCTACCCCATGAACACTGAAGCTTTCTTT.

The DNA of the CDR3 is TGTGCCAGCAGTGAAGGGACAGGGGATACCTACGAGCAGTACTTC. It yields the protein CASSEGTGDTYEQYF. The chain is built from TRBV2 and TRBJ2-7, with TRBD1 identical over 9 bases. V lost 1 base and J lost 2; bases outside the gene matches: 3. The CDR3 consists of 15 residues. Per the germline V gene, CDR1 is SNHLY and CDR2 is FYNNEI. The whole variable domain, filled in from reference TRBV2 and TRBJ2-7, reads EPEVTQTPSHQVTQMGQEVILRCVPISNHLYFYWYRQILGQKVEFLVSFYNNEISEKSEIFDDQFSVERPDGSNFTLKIRSTKLEDSAMYFCASSEGTGDTYEQYFGPGTRLTVT.

Points on this clone: Germline is not matched at one junction end, which may reflect a read error. This sequence joins TRBV14 and TRBJ1-3, with 12 bases aligning to TRBD1. This CDR3 comprises 17 residues. Germline V gives CDR1 SGHDN, CDR2 FVKESK. The CDR3, as DNA: TGTGCCAGCAGCGAAGATCGGGACAGGGGGCGAGGAAACACCATATATTTT. Translation gives CASSEDRDRGRGNTIYF. The full variable domain, with the rest looked up from reference TRBV14 and TRBJ1-3, is EAGVTQFPSHSVIEKGQTVTLRCDPISGHDNLYWYRRVMGKEIKFLLHFVKESKQDESGMPNNRFLAERTGGTYSTLKVQPAELEDSGVYFCASSEDRDRGRGNTIYFGEGSWLTVV.

The rearrangement uses TRBV7-2 and TRBJ1-1; D is uncertain. Trimming took off 0 bases at V and 6 bases at J, with 11 bases between the two ends. CDR1 and CDR2 (germline): SGHTA, FQGNSA. This CDR3 is 14 amino acids long. CDR3 in DNA: TGTGCCAGCAGCTTAGCGTGGACTGGTGCTGAAGCTTTCTTT. Translating gives CASSLAWTGAEAFF.

The chain recombines TRBV4-1 with TRBJ1-5; possibly TRBD1 for D (6 bases). This CDR3 region has 16 residues. CDR1 is MGHRA, CDR2 YSYEKL, per germline. Trimming shortened V by 1 base and J by 4 bases, and 14 bases separated the two germline ends. This CDR3 reads CASSQGSTGFNQPQHF. In DNA, the CDR3 is TGCGCCAGCAGCCAAGGGTCGACAGGTTTTAATCAGCCCCAGCATTTT.

The gene calls are TRBV19 and TRBJ2-3, with TRBD2 matching over 7 bases. This CDR3 has 15 residues. The J segment lost 1 base and the V segment lost 5 bases, leaving 6 bases of the junction unmatched. Per the germline V gene, CDR1 is LNHDA and CDR2 is SQIVND (reference sequence). The CDR3 loop reads CASSGEAGGTDTQYF. Written as DNA, the CDR3 is TGTGCCAGTAGTGGGGAGGCGGGGGGCACAGATACGCAGTATTTT.

In this sample, this clone turned up a few times. This chain links TRBV11-3 with TRBJ2-7; D is possibly TRBD1 (6 bases). V dropped 4 bases and J dropped 3 bases, with 7 bases sitting between them. There are 12 residues in the CDR3. Germline CDR1 and CDR2: SGHNT and YENEEA. In DNA form, the CDR3 reads TGTGCCAGCAGCTCAGGGGACTACGAGCAGTACTTC. Residues: CASSSGDYEQYF.

This rearrangement joins TRBV9 to TRBJ2-7; D is unclear. V lost 7 bases and J 4 bases, leaving 18 bases between the germline ends. This CDR3 is 14 amino acids long. The germline V gene encodes CDR1 SGDLS and CDR2 YYNGEE. The chain's CDR3 is CASLGAARGYEQYF. DNA of the CDR3: TGTGCCAGCCTTGGCGCGGCCCGTGGGTACGAGCAGTACTTC.

The rearrangement uses TRBV5-6 and TRBJ2-3; 7 bases are shared with TRBD2. In germline, CDR1 is SGHDT, CDR2 YYEEEE. CDR3 length: 14 amino acids. Unmatched junction bases numbered 4, after V lost 6 bases and J lost 0 bases. The DNA of the CDR3 is TGTGCCAGCAAGACTAGCCCTAGCACAGATACGCAGTATTTT. Residues: CASKTSPSTDTQYF.

The J gene is TRBJ1-2, the V gene TRBV2; possibly TRBD1 for D (6 bases). There are 15 residues in the CDR3. Germline V gene data show CDR1 as SNHLY and CDR2 as FYNNEI. Trimming took off 6 bases at V and 7 bases at J, with 21 bases between the two ends. The CDR3 nucleotides read TGTGCCAGCAGCCTCAGGACGGGGGGCAGCGGTGGCTACACCTTC. This encodes CASSLRTGGSGGYTF.

J is TRBJ2-3 and V is TRBV7-2; weak D call: TRBD2 (7 bases). The V end lost 3 bases, the J end lost 2 bases, and 12 bases lay between the germline ends. The V gene's germline CDR1 is SGHTA and CDR2 FQGNSA. The CDR3 contains 15 residues. The DNA for the CDR3 is TGTGCCAGCAGCTTGGGGGGGCCGATCACAGATACGCAGTATTTT. It specifies CASSLGGPITDTQYF.

The chain joins TRBV29-1 to TRBJ2-1; D perhaps matches TRBD1 (6 bases). The CDR3 loop spans 12 amino acids. CDR1 and CDR2 (germline): SQVTM, ANQGSEA. Deletions cut 5 bases from V and 4 bases from J, with 9 bases between. CDR3 amino acids: CSVRQEYNEQFF. In DNA, the CDR3 is TGCAGCGTTCGACAGGAGTACAATGAGCAGTTCTTC.

The chain combines TRBV24-1 with TRBJ2-1; the match to TRBD1 covers 10 bases. J gave up 8 bases and V 4 bases, and 7 bases lay outside the gene matches. Germline values: CDR1 KGHDR, CDR2 SFDVKD. This CDR3 is built from 15 residues. The CDR3 sequence: CATSDPGQGGDEQFF. The CDR3 DNA follows: TGTGCCACCAGTGACCCCGGACAGGGGGGGGATGAGCAGTTCTTC.